This TCR beta chain was sequenced in a study of T cell repertoires in cytomegalovirus infection. TCRdb analysed the reads with MiXCR anew, one entry per CDR3 protein. The top ten hold about 15% of the sample, which has approximately 290,000 distinct CDR3 sequences, roughly 25% seen once. Germline V lookup: CDR1 SGHVS, CDR2 FNYEAQ. Deletions cut 5 bases from V and 6 bases from J, with 11 bases between. This CDR3 spans 13 amino acids. There are a few counts of this clonotype. Specimen: PBMCs. The TCR comes from a human donor in good health (CMV status not recorded). Some clones in this sample may be carry-over from other donors' samples. The chain recombines TRBV7-6 with TRBJ2-4, with a tentative D call TRBD2 (5 bases). This CDR3 is CASSGAEGNIQYF. Written as DNA, the CDR3 is TGTGCCAGCAGCGGAGCCGAGGGAAACATTCAGTACTTC.